This is a list of T cell receptor beta chains from one sample in a study of T cell responses to AZD1222 COVID-19 vaccine. Assay used: immunoSEQ multiplex PCR; TCRdb lists only in-frame clones, some missing. The repertoire holds 45,000 to 55,000 clones, with around 84% as singletons. The source material was peripheral blood, sampled on day 0 of AZD1222 vaccination. The origin of the receptors is an adult in good health. Both conserved end residues are trimmed from each CDR3. The order of the fields is J gene, V gene, D gene, CDR3 protein. D genes are given only for firm matches.

TRBJ2-7	TRBV3-1/TRBV3-2	TRBD2	ASSQGGGSSYEQY
TRBJ1-4	TRBV29-1	.	SVTAFGANEKLF
TRBJ2-1	TRBV7-3	TRBD2	ASSLIAGGPPV
TRBJ1-2	TRBV6-5	.	ASSTTGGYT
TRBJ1-3	TRBV6-5	.	ASSYGGPGNTIY
TRBJ2-1	TRBV9	TRBD2	ASSVEGLAGNNEQF
TRBJ2-7	TRBV3-1/TRBV3-2	.	ASSPARSPYEQY
TRBJ1-1	TRBV4-1	.	ASSHIGTEAF
TRBJ1-5	TRBV5-1	TRBD1	ASSLELGTEVSNQPQH
TRBJ2-2	TRBV7-2	.	ASSRPASSPGELF
TRBJ1-5	TRBV28	.	ASTLGAFQNQPQH
TRBJ1-5	TRBV5-1	TRBD1	ASRAGQGGNQPQH
TRBJ2-1	TRBV29-1	.	SVVRTSYNEQF
TRBJ1-2	TRBV30	.	AWSVNSWGENYGYT
TRBJ2-5	TRBV28	TRBD2	ASSLSGGVRETQY
TRBJ2-1	TRBV27	TRBD2	ASSLSSRTSGRMGEQF
TRBJ2-1	TRBV6-4	.	ASSDGGTYNEQF
TRBJ2-5	TRBV12-2	.	ASRLAPYSRDRGRETQY
TRBJ1-5	TRBV7-2	TRBD1	ASSLQQGGNQPQH
TRBJ1-1	TRBV7-8	TRBD1	ASSPTGTENTEAF
TRBJ2-1	TRBV3-1/TRBV3-2	TRBD2	ASSRGGGKDNEQF
TRBJ2-1	TRBV29-1	.	SDPGTGKNEQF